The sequence of this T cell receptor (beta chain) was determined in a study of blood T cell repertoires in COVID-19 (dated by TCRdb to the early 2020s). The study in broad terms: Collaborator samples came from the United States, Italy and Spain and covered acute and convalescent phases of COVID-19. Deeply sampled blood TCRbeta repertoires from subjects exposed to, actively infected with, or recovered from COVID-19 were included in the dataset. Where HLA class I and class II types were available, the types were taken from metadata supplied by the sample provider, not from assay-based typing. The repertoires were made available in a free public database intended to serve as a resource for research on the immune response to SARS-CoV-2. Samples came from the ongoing ImmuneRACE study (first 160 participants) plus 1,254 subjects from 6 global collaborators. A de-identified subject ID, COVID-19 status, age in years and sex were almost always included in the sample metadata. The material from the prospective study consisted of cDNA or gDNA derived from T cells, B-cell-depleted T cells, or PBMCs.

About this clone: Its cognate antigen has yet to be identified. Per-base qualities were not stored, and no clone one base away is much larger.

General findings and caveats noted by the study authors: The quantity of clinical and demographic metadata differed by source and by participant and was supplied without curation.

CDR1 and CDR2 are read off the germline V gene (reference sequence) as SGHNT and YYREEE. The CDR3, cysteine through phenylalanine, is 15 amino acids long. CDR3 DNA is the only sequence kept; it has 45 bases, read in frame from the first base. Deletion took 0 bases off V and 4 bases off J, with a span of 13 bases between the germline ends. The immunoSEQ Assay, a bias-controlled multiplex PCR, was used to amplify TCRbeta CDR3 regions from genomic DNA. In the authors' own workflow: Within the assay, amplification of reference gene primers was used to estimate how many nucleated cells each sample contained. To quantify the absolute abundance of each unique TCRbeta CDR3 rearrangement, sequence reads were collapsed and filtered. For each sample, productive Simpson clonality was calculated as the square root of Simpson's diversity index across productive rearrangements. The table was pulled from immuneACCESS by TCRdb, which kept in-frame rearrangements only. Such tables lose some clones; where checked, under half of the loss comes from unresolved V genes, and the rest has no known cause. The V and J calls and clone size are taken from that table; D and trimming were inferred from the DNA. The sample yields around 220,000 clones; 75% to 95% were counted once. The ten top clones hold approximately 2% of the sample.

Participants in the prospective study were aged 18 to 89 years, lived in 20 to 25 United States geographic areas, and enrolled through a virtual design. In the prospective study, cohorts were assigned on the basis of participant-reported clinical history obtained from a screening survey and a study questionnaire. Recovered participants in ImmuneRACE Cohort 3 were defined by two consecutive negative NP/OP PCR tests, clearance by a healthcare professional, or resolution of symptoms. In the prospective study, whole blood, serum and a nasopharyngeal or oropharyngeal swab were collected from each participant by mobile phlebotomists. Prospective study participants could optionally give additional blood draws and questionnaires over an approximately 2-month period. Prospective study blood samples were shipped either frozen or at room temperature before DNA extraction.

Sequenced input: PBMCs or T cells enriched from blood (not recorded which). The TCR was taken from a young woman who had recovered from COVID-19. This chain is built from TRBV5-4 and TRBJ1-2; a weak D assignment points to TRBD1 (5 bases agree). The sequenced DNA is TGTGCCAGCAGCTTGGCCTCAGAGACAGCCTATGGCTACACCTTC. Translated, it gives CASSLASETAYGYTF.